Shown below are 32 T cell receptor beta chains from a single sample sequenced in a study of cytomegalovirus exposure and HLA in healthy donors (dated by TCRdb to about 2017). The receptor library was made with the immunoSEQ multiplex PCR assay. The multiplex PCR relied on a mix of 60 forward primers for TCR Vbeta segments and 13 reverse primers for TCR Jbeta segments. Sourced from immuneACCESS, this table was stored by TCRdb with only in-frame sequences that have V and J called. A share of the clones is absent; for the studies checked, an unresolved V gene accounts for under half, and the remainder has no known explanation. The sample table contains 85,000 to 120,000 clones; only one count was recorded for roughly 73% of them. The top ten clonotypes cover roughly 2.5% of the sample. Material: PBMCs. The receptor set was obtained from a man between 35 and 55 years old in good health and CMV-seronegative.

This rearrangement joins TRBV4-2 to TRBJ2-1, with 9 bases fitting TRBD2. CDR1 and CDR2 (germline): LGHNA, YNFKEQ. J was trimmed by 8 bases and V by 0 bases; bases with no gene match: 14. The CDR3 length is 18 residues. The CDR3 loop is CASSQESLMAGGHYEQFF. DNA for the CDR3: TGTGCCAGCAGCCAAGAATCGCTAATGGCGGGGGGGCATTATGAGCAGTTCTTC.

V usage is TRBV5-1 and J usage is TRBJ1-2; 12 positions agree with TRBD1. Germline V gives CDR1 SGHRS, CDR2 YFSETQ. This CDR3 has 18 amino acids. J lost 4 bases, V lost 4 bases, and 14 bases had no gene match. CDR3 bases: TGCGCCAGCAGCCCCCGGAGGGGACAGGGGGCTCAGGGCTATGGCTACACCTTC. Its protein is CASSPRRGQGAQGYGYTF.

This clone has only a few counts. The chain carries TRBV6-4 and TRBJ2-3, with TRBD1 matching over 8 bases. V shed 0 bases and J 4 bases; nucleotides not matched to a gene: 6. The CDR3 totals 16 residues. Germline CDR1 is MRHNA and CDR2 is SNTAGT. CDR3 DNA sequence: TGTGCCAGCAGTGACTCGAGACAGGGGAATTCAGATACGCAGTATTTT. It encodes CASSDSRQGNSDTQYF.

Only one count was recorded for this clone. The chain has TRBV5-4 and TRBJ2-5; the match to TRBD2 covers 7 bases. Germline V gene lookup returns CDR1 SGHNT and CDR2 YYREEE (reference sequence). V shed 1 base and J 5 bases; nucleotides not matched to a gene: 14. The CDR3 extends over 17 amino acids. DNA of the CDR3: TGTGCCAGCAGCTTGAGTTACGCTAGCGGCCTCGGGGAGACCCAGTACTTC. Translating it yields CASSLSYASGLGETQYF.

The chain carries TRBV5-4 and TRBJ1-3; a weak D match, TRBD1 (6 bases). This CDR3 comprises 18 residues. V was trimmed by 4 bases and J by 1 base, leaving 21 bases between them. Germline V gene sequence: CDR1 SGHNT, CDR2 YYREEE (reference sequence). The CDR3 DNA reads as TGTGCCAGCAGCACATCGCCTGGGGGGGCACGATCTGGAAACACCATATATTTT. Protein product: CASSTSPGGARSGNTIYF.

The chain joins TRBV29-1 to TRBJ2-3; 7 bases agree with TRBD1. The CDR3 totals 16 residues. Germline V CDR1 and CDR2: SQVTM, ANQGSEA. V was pared by 0 bases and J by 2 bases, with 8 bases of the junction left unmatched. CDR3 amino acids: CSVEETVRGPTDTQYF. The CDR3 DNA is TGCAGCGTTGAAGAGACGGTGAGGGGGCCCACAGATACGCAGTATTTT.

For the CDR3, the DNA is TGTGCCAGCTCGGGGACAGGGGATCCCTACGAGCAGTACTTC. This sequence encodes CASSGTGDPYEQYF. The V gene is TRBV18, the J gene TRBJ2-7, with TRBD1 identical over 10 bases. Germline CDR1 and CDR2: KGHSH and LQKENI. This CDR3 spans 14 amino acids. The V gene end was trimmed by 6 bases and the J gene end by 2 bases; junction bases not matched to a gene: 4.

The chain carries TRBV10-1 and TRBJ2-5, with TRBD2 identical over 11 bases. The J segment lost 1 base and the V segment lost 3 bases, leaving 4 bases of the junction unmatched. Per the germline V gene, CDR1 is WNHNN and CDR2 is SYGVQD (reference sequence). CDR3 size: 16 residues. The CDR3 here is CASSDDLAGGQETQYF. The CDR3, as DNA: TGCGCCAGCAGTGATGATCTAGCGGGGGGCCAAGAGACCCAGTACTTC.

This chain connects TRBV5-1 to TRBJ1-1, with D maybe TRBD1 (6 bases). The CDR3 is 15 residues long. Germline-derived CDR1 and CDR2 are SGHRS and YFSETQ. Trimming pared 2 bases from V and 5 bases from J, leaving 16 bases between. The CDR3 DNA follows: TGCGCCAGCAGCTTCCCACAGGGCGGTTCGACTGAAGCTTTCTTT. Protein sequence: CASSFPQGGSTEAFF.

This sequence joins TRBV11-1 and TRBJ2-2; TRBD2 is a possible D gene (5 bases). The germline V and J ends were trimmed by 5 bases and 7 bases, with 11 bases remaining between them. Germline V lookup: CDR1 SGHAT, CDR2 FQDESV (reference sequence). This CDR3 region has 13 residues. Written as DNA, the CDR3 is TGTGCCAGCAGCAAACTAGGATTCGGGGAGCTGTTTTTT. Translated, it gives CASSKLGFGELFF.

V and J are TRBV6-6 and TRBJ1-5; maybe TRBD1 (5 bases). The CDR3 runs 14 residues. V was shortened by 5 bases and J by 1 base, with 9 bases between the two germline ends. Germline V gene lookup returns CDR1 MNHNY and CDR2 SVGAGI (reference sequence). This CDR3 is CASSLDRSNQPQHF. Here the CDR3 DNA reads TGTGCCAGCAGTCTCGACAGAAGCAATCAGCCCCAGCATTTT.

This rearrangement joins TRBV5-6 to TRBJ1-5; possibly TRBD1 for D (5 bases). Germline loops: CDR1 SGHDT, CDR2 YYEEEE. Trimming shortened V by 0 bases and J by 5 bases, and 12 bases separated the two germline ends. This CDR3 contains 15 residues. The CDR3 DNA is TGTGCCAGCAGCTTGGTCGGGCAGGGTTATCAGCCCCAGCATTTT. This translates into CASSLVGQGYQPQHF. Filled out from reference TRBV5-6 and TRBJ1-5, the complete variable domain reads DAGVTQSPTHLIKTRGQQVTLRCSPKSGHDTVSWYQQALGQGPQFIFQYYEEEERQRGNFPDRFSGHQFPNYSSELNVNALLLGDSALYLCASSLVGQGYQPQHFGDGTRLSIL.

This clone was seen more than once but under ten times. The chain has TRBV7-9 and TRBJ1-3; D perhaps matches TRBD1 (6 bases). Trimming stripped 5 bases from V and 0 bases from J, with 17 bases between. CDR1 is SEHNR and CDR2 is FQNEAQ in the germline V gene (reference sequence). This CDR3 has 17 amino acids. CDR3 in amino acids: CASSHPHPGVSGNTIYF. In DNA, the CDR3 is TGTGCCAGCAGCCACCCTCACCCAGGGGTCTCTGGAAACACCATATATTTT. Together with reference TRBV7-9 and TRBJ1-3, the CDR3 gives the full variable domain: DTGVSQNPRHKITKRGQNVTFRCDPISEHNRLYWYRQTLGQGPEFLTYFQNEAQLEKSRLLSDRFSAERPKGSFSTLEIQRTEQGDSAMYLCASSHPHPGVSGNTIYFGEGSWLTVV.

The chain combines TRBV6-1 with TRBJ1-1; 8 nucleotides align to TRBD1. Germline trimming cut 6 bases from V and 6 bases from J; bases unmatched to any gene: 9. Germline V gene sequence: CDR1 MNHNS, CDR2 SASEGT. This CDR3 has 14 amino acids. The DNA for the CDR3 is TGTGCCAGCAGAAGAGGACAGGGCGTCTCTGAAGCTTTCTTT. It encodes CASRRGQGVSEAFF.

The chain has TRBV4-1 and TRBJ2-5; D perhaps matches TRBD1 (5 bases). Gene TRBJ2-7 matches the end of the DNA better, so the J call may be wrong. CDR3 length: 16 amino acids. Germline values: CDR1 MGHRA, CDR2 YSYEKL. This CDR3 is CASSQEGVPPSYEQYF. The CDR3 bases are TGCGCCAGCAGCCAAGAAGGGGTTCCTCCTTCCTACGAGCAGTACTTC.

This chain connects TRBV5-8 to TRBJ2-7; D is perhaps TRBD1 (6 bases). V was shortened by 6 bases and J by 5 bases, with 21 bases between the two germline ends. This CDR3 has 15 amino acids. From germline, CDR1 is SGHTS and CDR2 YDEGEE. The CDR3 sequence is CASTQPGAHGNEQYF. The CDR3 DNA is TGTGCCAGCACCCAGCCAGGGGCCCATGGGAACGAGCAGTACTTC.

This clone was detected only a few times. V gene TRBV7-8 combines with J gene TRBJ2-2; possibly TRBD1 for D (6 bases). Germline CDR1 reads SGHVS; CDR2 reads FQNEAQ. The CDR3 contains 15 residues. V was trimmed by 5 bases and J by 0 bases, leaving 10 bases between them. The CDR3 sequence: CASSLRTANTGELFF. The CDR3 region has the DNA TGTGCCAGCAGCCTCCGGACAGCGAACACCGGGGAGCTGTTTTTT. The variable domain in full, with the rest retrieved from reference TRBV7-8 and TRBJ2-2, is GAGVSQSPRYKVAKRGQDVALRCDPISGHVSLFWYQQALGQGPEFLTYFQNEAQLDKSGLPSDRFFAERPEGSVSTLKIQRTQQEDSAVYLCASSLRTANTGELFFGEGSRLTVL.

The rearrangement links TRBV11-2 to TRBJ2-7, with D uncertain. With 3 bases removed from V and 0 bases from J, the gap between germline ends came to 15 bases. This CDR3 contains 16 residues. Germline V gene sequence: CDR1 SGHAT, CDR2 FQNNGV. CDR3 bases: TGTGCCAGCAGCTTTTCAACAAGAAGAAGCTCCTACGAGCAGTACTTC. This translates into CASSFSTRRSSYEQYF. Combining the CDR3 with reference TRBV11-2 and TRBJ2-7 gives the whole variable domain EAGVAQSPRYKIIEKRQSVAFWCNPISGHATLYWYQQILGQGPKLLIQFQNNGVVDDSQLPKDRFSAERLKGVDSTLKIQPAKLEDSAVYLCASSFSTRRSSYEQYFGPGTRLTVT.

This chain uses TRBV7-2 with TRBJ1-2, with 9 bases aligning to TRBD1. Germline V gene lookup returns CDR1 SGHTA and CDR2 FQGNSA. CDR3 length: 13 residues. The V segment lost 3 bases and the J segment 7 bases; nucleotides outside the gene matches: 3. The CDR3 nucleotides are TGTGCCAGCAGCTTGGCGGACAGGGGTGGCTACACCTTC. Its translation is CASSLADRGGYTF.

The chain combines TRBV7-8 with TRBJ2-3; the match to TRBD2 covers 8 bases. This CDR3 has 15 residues. With V trimmed by 11 bases and J by 5 bases, 15 bases remained unmatched. Germline V gives CDR1 SGHVS, CDR2 FQNEAQ. The CDR3: CAGGHGGGLGDTQYF. The CDR3, as DNA: TGTGCCGGGGGCCATGGCGGGGGGTTAGGAGATACGCAGTATTTT.

This clone was detected once. A junction end diverges from the germline sequence, so it may reflect a read error. The V and J genes are TRBV6-5 and TRBJ2-7; D gene ambiguous. The CDR3 runs 12 residues. CDR1 and CDR2 (germline): MNHEY, SVGAGI. For the CDR3, the DNA is TGTGCCAGCAGTTCCCCTAGTCGCGAGCAGCACTTC. Translation: CASSSPSREQHF.

This chain connects TRBV11-2 to TRBJ1-3, with D perhaps TRBD1 (6 bases). The CDR3 spans 15 residues. Germline V lookup: CDR1 SGHAT, CDR2 FQNNGV. V dropped 2 bases and J dropped 4 bases, with 12 bases sitting between them. The CDR3 bases are TGTGCCAGCAGCTTATCCGGGGGGCCGGGAAACACCATATATTTT. Protein product: CASSLSGGPGNTIYF.

The chain recombines TRBV15 with TRBJ2-1; the match to TRBD2 covers 11 bases. CDR1 LNHNV and CDR2 YYDKDF come from the germline V gene (reference sequence). This CDR3 spans 15 amino acids. After removal of 5 bases from V and 6 bases from J, the junction contained 6 bases not matched to a gene. Written as DNA, the CDR3 is TGTGCCACCAGCCGATCCGGGACTAGCGGCAATGAGCAGTTCTTC. Protein: CATSRSGTSGNEQFF.

The chain links TRBV7-9 to TRBJ1-2, with a tentative D call TRBD1 (6 bases). V lost 2 bases and J 4 bases, leaving 11 bases between the germline ends. The CDR3 sequence is 14 residues long. Germline CDR1 is SEHNR and CDR2 is FQNEAQ (reference sequence). The CDR3 loop is CASSLIQGIYGYTF. The CDR3 DNA sequence: TGTGCCAGCAGCTTAATACAGGGTATCTATGGCTACACCTTC.

The rearrangement uses TRBV5-6 and TRBJ2-3, with D possibly matching TRBD2 (5 bases). Germline V gene data show CDR1 as SGHDT and CDR2 as YYEEEE. The CDR3 length is 13 residues. V lost 0 bases and J lost 7, with 9 bases in between. CDR3 nucleotides: TGTGCCAGCAGCTTGGCCTCGGGGAATACGCAGTATTTT. This translates into CASSLASGNTQYF.

CDR3 in amino acids: CASSLRTGENTEAFF. For the CDR3, the DNA is TGCGCCAGCAGCTTGAGAACAGGGGAGAACACTGAAGCTTTCTTT. V gene TRBV5-1 combines with J gene TRBJ1-1, with 7 bases matching TRBD1. The CDR3 loop spans 15 amino acids. Losses at the gene ends were 1 base for V and 1 base for J; bases not matched to a gene: 4. Germline CDR1 SGHRS, CDR2 YFSETQ.

In the case of this clone: The same CDR3 arises from other DNA sequences in this sample as well. The chain uses TRBV5-1 and TRBJ2-3; TRBD2 might be the D (6 bases). Germline assignment: CDR1 SGHRS and CDR2 YFSETQ. Trimming took 5 bases from V and 6 from J, leaving 22 bases between them. This CDR3 is 16 amino acids long. This CDR3 reads CASSPAAGSGRDTQYF. The CDR3 DNA reads TGCGCCAGCAGTCCCGCCGCTGGATCGGGGAGGGATACGCAGTATTTT.

This clone showed up just once. The chain joins TRBV7-6 to TRBJ1-6, with D perhaps matching TRBD1 (5 bases). V dropped 2 bases and J dropped 8 bases, with 10 bases sitting between them. Germline V CDR1 and CDR2: SGHVS, FNYEAQ. The CDR3 is 14 amino acids. The CDR3 reads CASSLSGRDSPLHF. For the CDR3, the DNA is TGTGCCAGCAGCTTATCAGGGCGAGATTCACCCCTCCACTTT.

The chain is built from TRBV7-3 and TRBJ2-1, with 14 bases fitting TRBD2. The CDR3 sequence is 16 residues long. The junction had 6 bases not matched to a gene; V was cut back by 5 bases and J by 6 bases. Germline loops: CDR1 SGHTA, CDR2 FQGTGA. The CDR3 coding sequence is TGTGCCAGCAGCGGGGGACTAGCGGGGGTTGCCAATGAGCAGTTCTTC. Encoded protein: CASSGGLAGVANEQFF.

The chain has TRBV7-2 and TRBJ2-7, with 7 positions matching TRBD1. V lost 5 bases, J lost 5 bases, and 6 bases stayed unmatched. CDR1 SGHTA and CDR2 FQGNSA come from the germline V gene. The CDR3 sequence is 13 residues long. The CDR3: CASSTRQGHEQYF. CDR3 nucleotides: TGTGCCAGCAGCACAAGACAGGGCCACGAGCAGTACTTC.

The chain links TRBV6-6 to TRBJ1-1, with TRBD1 identical over 10 bases. There are 14 residues in the CDR3. After removal of 5 bases from V and 1 base from J, the junction contained 1 base not matched to a gene. The V gene's germline CDR1 is MNHNY and CDR2 SVGAGI (reference sequence). As DNA, the CDR3 is TGTGCCAGCAGTCGGGACAGGGGGAACACTGAAGCTTTCTTT. Its translation is CASSRDRGNTEAFF.

The chain couples TRBV19 to TRBJ1-1, with 10 bases identical to TRBD1. V was pared by 1 base and J by 2 bases, with 1 base of the junction left unmatched. Germline V gives CDR1 LNHDA, CDR2 SQIVND (reference sequence). This CDR3 comprises 15 residues. For the CDR3, the DNA is TGTGCCAGTAGTATAGGACAGGGGGCAAACACTGAAGCTTTCTTT. Translation: CASSIGQGANTEAFF.